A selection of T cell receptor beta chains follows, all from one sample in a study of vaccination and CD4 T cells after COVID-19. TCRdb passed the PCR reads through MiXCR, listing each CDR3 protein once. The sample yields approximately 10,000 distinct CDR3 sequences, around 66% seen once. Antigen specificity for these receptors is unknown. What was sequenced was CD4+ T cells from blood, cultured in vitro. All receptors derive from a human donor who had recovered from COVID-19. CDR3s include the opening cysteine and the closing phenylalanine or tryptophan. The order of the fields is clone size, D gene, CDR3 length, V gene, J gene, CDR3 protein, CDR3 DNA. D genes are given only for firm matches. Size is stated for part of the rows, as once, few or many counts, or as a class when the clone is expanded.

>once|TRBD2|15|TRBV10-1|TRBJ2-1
CASSESTGGYNEQFF
TGCGCCAGCAGTGAGTCGACGGGGGGGTACAATGAGCAGTTCTTC
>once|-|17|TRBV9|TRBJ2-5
CASSVATGGGYQETQYF
TGTGCCAGCAGCGTAGCTACCGGTGGGGGGTACCAAGAGACCCAGTACTTC
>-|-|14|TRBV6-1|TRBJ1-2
CASSENGQGYGYTF
TGTGCCAGCAGTGAAAACGGGCAGGGTTATGGCTACACCTTC
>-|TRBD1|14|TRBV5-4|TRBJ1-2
CASSLGTGHYGYTF
TGTGCCAGCAGCTTGGGGACAGGGCACTATGGCTACACCTTC
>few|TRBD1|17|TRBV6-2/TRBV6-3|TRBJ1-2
CASSYRPHRGRGYGYTF
TGTGCCAGCAGTTACCGCCCTCACAGGGGGCGCGGCTATGGCTACACCTTC
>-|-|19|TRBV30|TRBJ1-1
CAWSAITSQTVGRNTEAFF
TGTGCCTGGAGTGCCATAACTAGCCAGACGGTCGGAAGGAACACTGAAGCTTTCTTT
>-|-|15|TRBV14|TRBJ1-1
CASSPMGREHTEAFF
TGTGCCAGCAGCCCCATGGGACGGGAACACACTGAAGCTTTCTTT
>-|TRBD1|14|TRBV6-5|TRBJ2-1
CASSRTGVWDEQFF
TGTGCCAGCAGTCGGACAGGGGTCTGGGATGAGCAGTTCTTC
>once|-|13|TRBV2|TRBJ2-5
CASSEGRAETQYF
TGTGCCAGCAGTGAAGGCCGGGCAGAGACCCAGTACTTC
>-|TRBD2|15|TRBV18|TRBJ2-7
CASSPRTSGDYEQYF
TGTGCCAGCTCACCACGGACTAGCGGGGACTACGAGCAGTACTTC
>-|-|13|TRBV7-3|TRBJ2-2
CASRSQGTGELFF
TGTGCCAGCAGATCGCAGGGCACCGGGGAGCTGTTTTTT
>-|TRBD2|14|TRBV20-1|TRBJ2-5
CSATSGGVQETQYF
TGCAGTGCAACTAGCGGGGGGGTTCAAGAGACCCAGTACTTC
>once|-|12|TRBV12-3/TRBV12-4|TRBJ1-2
CASSSQGYGYTF
TGTGCCAGCAGTTCACAGGGATATGGCTACACCTTC
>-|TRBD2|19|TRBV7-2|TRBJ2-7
CASSLVPGTSGEISYEQYF
TGTGCCAGCAGCTTAGTCCCTGGGACTAGCGGGGAAATTTCCTACGAGCAGTACTTC
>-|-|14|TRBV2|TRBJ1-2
CASPTSRDNYGYTF
TGTGCCAGCCCCACCTCCCGGGATAACTATGGCTACACCTTC
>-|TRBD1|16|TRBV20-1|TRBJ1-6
CSARALTGGPNSPLHF
TGCAGTGCTAGAGCGCTAACAGGGGGTCCAAATTCACCCCTCCACTTT
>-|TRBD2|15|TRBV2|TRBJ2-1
CASSVLAGEGHEQFF
TGTGCCAGCAGTGTCCTAGCGGGTGAAGGGCATGAGCAGTTCTTC
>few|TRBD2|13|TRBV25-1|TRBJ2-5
CASSLSGRGTQYF
TGTGCCAGCAGCCTTAGCGGGAGGGGGACCCAGTACTTC
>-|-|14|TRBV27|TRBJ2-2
CASSRYGDTGELFF
TGTGCCAGCAGTCGATACGGGGACACCGGGGAGCTGTTTTTT
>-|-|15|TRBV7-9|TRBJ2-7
CASSAYLPSWNEQYF
TGTGCCAGCAGCGCCTACCTTCCCTCGTGGAACGAGCAGTACTTC